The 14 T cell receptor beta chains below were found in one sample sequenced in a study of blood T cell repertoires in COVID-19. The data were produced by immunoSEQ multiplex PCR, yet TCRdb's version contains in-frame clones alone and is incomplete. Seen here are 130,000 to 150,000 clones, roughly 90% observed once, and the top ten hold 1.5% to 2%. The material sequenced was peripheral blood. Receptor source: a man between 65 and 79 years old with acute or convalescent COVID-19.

CDR3 in DNA: TGTGCCAGCAGTTATTCCGGGACAGCCGACTCCTACGAGCAGTACTTC. It translates to CASSYSGTADSYEQYF. The chain combines TRBV28 with TRBJ2-7; 7 positions match TRBD1. Germline V gene data show CDR1 as MDHEN and CDR2 as SYDVKM. The CDR3 contains 16 residues. V lost 4 bases, J lost 0 bases, and 9 bases stayed unmatched.

CDR3: CASKPGSSTDTQYF. The CDR3 DNA reads TGTGCCAGCAAGCCAGGGTCAAGCACAGATACGCAGTATTTT. This chain joins TRBV27 and TRBJ2-3, with TRBD1 as a possible D gene (5 bases). This CDR3 comprises 14 residues. The V gene's germline CDR1 is MNHEY and CDR2 SMNVEV (reference sequence). Trimming shortened V by 7 bases and J by 0 bases, and 11 bases separated the two germline ends.

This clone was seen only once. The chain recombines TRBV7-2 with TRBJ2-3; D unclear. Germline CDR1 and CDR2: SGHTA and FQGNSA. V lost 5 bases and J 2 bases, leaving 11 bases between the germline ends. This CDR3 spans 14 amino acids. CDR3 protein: CASSRGLLTDTQYF. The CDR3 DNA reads TGTGCCAGCAGCCGTGGGCTGCTCACAGATACGCAGTATTTT.

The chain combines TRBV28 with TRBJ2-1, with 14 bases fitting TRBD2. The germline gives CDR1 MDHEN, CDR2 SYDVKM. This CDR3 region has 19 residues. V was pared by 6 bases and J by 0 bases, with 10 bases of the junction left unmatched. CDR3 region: CASRTSGTSGSNSYNEQFF. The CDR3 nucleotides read TGTGCCAGCAGGACCTCGGGGACTAGCGGGAGTAACTCCTACAATGAGCAGTTCTTC.

The CDR3 coding sequence is TGCGCCAGCAGCTTGGCTCGAGGCACAAACTATGGCTACACCTTC. Translation gives CASSLARGTNYGYTF. The chain is built from TRBV5-1 and TRBJ1-2, with D unresolved. Germline CDR1 SGHRS, CDR2 YFSETQ. The V and J ends lost 0 bases and 2 bases respectively, with 11 bases between them. The length of the CDR3 is 15 residues.

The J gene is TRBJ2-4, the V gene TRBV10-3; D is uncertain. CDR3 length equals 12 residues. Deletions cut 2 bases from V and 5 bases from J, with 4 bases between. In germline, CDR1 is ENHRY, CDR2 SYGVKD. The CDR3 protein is CAISEPENIQYF. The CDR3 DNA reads TGTGCCATCAGTGAGCCGGAAAACATTCAGTACTTC.

CDR3 sequence: CASSITGLGGNIQYF. The DNA of the CDR3 is TGTGCCAGTAGTATAACGGGGTTAGGCGGAAACATTCAGTACTTC. The V call is TRBV19, the J call TRBJ2-4; D might be TRBD2 (5 bases). The CDR3 extends over 15 amino acids. Germline V CDR1 and CDR2: LNHDA, SQIVND (reference sequence). The V end was cut by 2 bases, the J end by 6 bases, with 14 bases between.

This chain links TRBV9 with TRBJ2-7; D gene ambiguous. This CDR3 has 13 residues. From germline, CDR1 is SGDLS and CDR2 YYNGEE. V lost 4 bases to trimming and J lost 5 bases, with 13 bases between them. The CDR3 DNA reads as TGTGCCAGCAGCCCCCATACATACCACGAGCAGTACTTC. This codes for CASSPHTYHEQYF.

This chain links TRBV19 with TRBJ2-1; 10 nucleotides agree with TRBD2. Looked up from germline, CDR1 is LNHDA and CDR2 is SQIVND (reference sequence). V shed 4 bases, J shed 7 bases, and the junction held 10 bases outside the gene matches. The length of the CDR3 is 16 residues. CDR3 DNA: TGTGCCAGTAGTACTTTTAGCGGGAGGATGGTAAATGAGCAGTTCTTC. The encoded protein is CASSTFSGRMVNEQFF.

CDR3 in amino acids: CASSDVNQPQHF. The DNA for the CDR3 is TGCGCCAGCAGTGACGTCAATCAGCCCCAGCATTTT. The chain recombines TRBV10-2 with TRBJ1-5; D ambiguous. The CDR3 runs to 12 residues. V was cut by 3 bases and J by 3 bases, with 3 bases left in between. Per the germline V gene, CDR1 is WSHSY and CDR2 is SAAADI.

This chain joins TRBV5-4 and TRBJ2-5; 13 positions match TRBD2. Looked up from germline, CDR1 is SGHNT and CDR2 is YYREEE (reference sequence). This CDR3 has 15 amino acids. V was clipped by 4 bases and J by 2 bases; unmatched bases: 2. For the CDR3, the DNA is TGTGCCAGCAGCCTGACTAGCGGGGGGCAAGAGACCCAGTACTTC. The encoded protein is CASSLTSGGQETQYF. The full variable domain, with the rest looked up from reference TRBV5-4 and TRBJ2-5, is ETGVTQSPTHLIKTRGQQVTLRCSSQSGHNTVSWYQQALGQGPQFIFQYYREEENGRGNFPPRFSGLQFPNYSSELNVNALELDDSALYLCASSLTSGGQETQYFGPGTRLLVL.

In DNA, the CDR3 is TGTGCCAGCAGCCGCAGGGCTGGCCAGCCCCAGCATTTT. It translates to CASSRRAGQPQHF. V and J are TRBV28 and TRBJ1-5; maybe TRBD1 (5 bases). This CDR3 is built from 13 residues. V lost 6 bases to trimming and J lost 7 bases, with 13 bases between them. Looked up from germline, CDR1 is MDHEN and CDR2 is SYDVKM.

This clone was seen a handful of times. CDR3 residues: CASSSPTGTTDTQYF. The CDR3 nucleotides read TGTGCCAGCAGCTCACCGACAGGGACAACAGATACGCAGTATTTT. The chain couples TRBV7-9 to TRBJ2-3; 7 positions match TRBD1. The germline CDR1 and CDR2 sequences are SEHNR and FQNEAQ (reference sequence). J was trimmed by 3 bases and V by 4 bases; bases with no gene match: 7. The CDR3 extends over 15 amino acids.

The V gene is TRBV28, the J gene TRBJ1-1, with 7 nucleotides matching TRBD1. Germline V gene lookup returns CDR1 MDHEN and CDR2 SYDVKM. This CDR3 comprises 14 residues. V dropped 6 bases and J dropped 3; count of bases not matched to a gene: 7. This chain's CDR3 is CASSPRDRDTEAFF. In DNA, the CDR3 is TGTGCCAGCAGCCCCCGGGACAGAGACACTGAAGCTTTCTTT.